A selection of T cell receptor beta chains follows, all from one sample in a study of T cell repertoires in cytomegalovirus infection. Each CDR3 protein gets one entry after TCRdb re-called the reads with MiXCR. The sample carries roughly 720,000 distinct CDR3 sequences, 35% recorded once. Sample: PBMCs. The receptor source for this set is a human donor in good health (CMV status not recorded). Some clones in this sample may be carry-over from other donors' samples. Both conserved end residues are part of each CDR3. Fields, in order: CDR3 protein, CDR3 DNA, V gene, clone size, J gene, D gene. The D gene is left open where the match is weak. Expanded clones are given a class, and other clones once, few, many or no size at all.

CASSFPQLRETQYF TGTGCCAGCAGTTTCCCCCAGTTGAGAGAGACCCAGTACTTC TRBV12-3/TRBV12-4 NA TRBJ2-5 NA
CSAPPPGQGAHTQYF TGCAGTGCCCCCCCCCCGGGACAGGGGGCCCATACGCAGTATTTT TRBV20-1 NA TRBJ2-3 TRBD1
CASSPRTLSGDTQYF TGTGCCAGCAGTCCCCGGACGCTCTCGGGTGATACGCAGTATTTT TRBV12-3/TRBV12-4 NA TRBJ2-3 NA
CASSLSGTSGRESEQFF TGTGCCAGCAGTTTATCTGGGACTAGCGGGAGGGAGAGTGAGCAGTTCTTC TRBV28 many TRBJ2-1 TRBD2
CASSTPAGEAFF TGTGCCAGCAGTACCCCGGCGGGCGAGGCTTTCTTT TRBV28 few TRBJ1-1 NA
CASTNTLGVSSSPLHF TGTGCCAGCACCAACACCCTGGGAGTTTCGAGCTCACCCCTCCACTTT TRBV6-6 NA TRBJ1-6 NA
CASSGSGTGAGEQYF TGTGCCAGCAGCGGATCCGGGACAGGGGCTGGCGAGCAGTACTTC TRBV2 NA TRBJ2-7 TRBD1
CASSTNRDTEAFF TGTGCCAGCAGTACAAACAGAGACACTGAAGCTTTCTTT TRBV6-1 few TRBJ1-1 NA
CASALAGNEQFF TGTGCCAGCGCACTAGCGGGAAATGAGCAGTTCTTC TRBV10-3 NA TRBJ2-1 TRBD2
CASRLTSSYNEQFF TGTGCCAGCAGATTAACTTCCTCCTACAATGAGCAGTTCTTC TRBV6-2/TRBV6-3 NA TRBJ2-1 NA
CASSRTRAAKNIQYF TGTGCCAGCAGTCGGACCCGTGCGGCCAAAAACATTCAGTACTTC TRBV12-3/TRBV12-4 few TRBJ2-4 NA
CASSDPGLDPEQYF TGTGCCAGCAGTGACCCGGGACTAGATCCTGAGCAGTACTTC TRBV12-3/TRBV12-4 NA TRBJ2-7 TRBD2
CASRGQGASNEQFF TGCGCCAGCAGAGGACAGGGGGCGTCCAATGAGCAGTTCTTC TRBV5-1 few TRBJ2-1 TRBD1
CASSFGGGELFF TGTGCCAGCAGTTTTGGTGGGGGGGAGCTGTTTTTT TRBV12-3/TRBV12-4 few TRBJ2-2 NA
CASSRLTGAQRSSPLHF TGCGCCAGCAGCCGCCTGACAGGGGCCCAACGGAGTTCACCCCTCCACTTT TRBV5-1 few TRBJ1-6 TRBD1
CASSFRGGEDTGELFF TGTGCCAGCAGCTTTCGCGGGGGAGAGGACACCGGGGAGCTGTTTTTT TRBV11-2 NA TRBJ2-2 TRBD2
CAISDSGIFEQYF TGTGCCATCAGCGATAGCGGGATCTTCGAGCAGTACTTC TRBV10-3 NA TRBJ2-7 TRBD2
CASSSRDKSNQPQHF TGTGCCAGCAGTTCCCGGGACAAAAGCAATCAGCCCCAGCATTTT TRBV6-6 NA TRBJ1-5 NA
CASSLGAGTAYNEQFF TGTGCCAGCAGCCTTGGAGCCGGGACAGCTTACAATGAGCAGTTCTTC TRBV27 NA TRBJ2-1 TRBD1
CASSQDHSGSGAREQFF TGTGCCAGCAGCCAAGATCATAGCGGGAGTGGGGCAAGAGAGCAGTTCTTC TRBV4-2 many TRBJ2-1 TRBD2
CASSPPGTAYGYTF TGTGCCAGCTCACCTCCCGGGACAGCCTATGGCTACACCTTC TRBV18 few TRBJ1-2 TRBD1
CASSQETWDEQFF TGCGCCAGCAGCCAAGAAACGTGGGATGAGCAGTTCTTC TRBV4-1 NA TRBJ2-1 NA
CASRSRDRGLQGTYNEQFF TGTGCCAGCAGGAGCCGGGACAGGGGGCTACAGGGGACCTACAATGAGCAGTTCTTC TRBV7-6 few TRBJ2-1 TRBD1
CASSFGGTGSNEKLFF TGTGCCAGCAGTTTCGGGGGGACAGGATCAAATGAAAAACTGTTTTTT TRBV28 NA TRBJ1-4 TRBD1
CASSATGSEQYF TGTGCCAGCAGCGCAACAGGGTCCGAGCAGTACTTC TRBV7-9 few TRBJ2-7 NA
CSALQGAVNQPQHF TGCAGTGCGCTACAGGGGGCAGTCAATCAGCCCCAGCATTTT TRBV20-1 NA TRBJ1-5 TRBD1
CASCRTGKIAQHF TGTGCCAGCTGCAGGACAGGGAAGATCGCCCAGCATTTT TRBV6-2/TRBV6-3 NA TRBJ1-5 TRBD1
CASSLLGGFEAFF TGTGCCAGCAGCTTATTAGGAGGGTTTGAAGCTTTCTTT TRBV7-3 many TRBJ1-1 NA
CASSIGGNGELFF TGTGCCAGTAGTATCGGGGGCAACGGGGAGCTGTTTTTT TRBV19 few TRBJ2-2 NA
CASSLLLGETEAFF TGTGCCAGCAGCTTATTGTTAGGGGAAACTGAAGCTTTCTTT TRBV7-4 NA TRBJ1-1 NA
CASSWGTGSNYGYTF TGTGCCAGCAGCTGGGGGACCGGTTCTAACTATGGCTACACCTTC TRBV7-2 many TRBJ1-2 NA
CASSAPGGQNNEQFF TGTGCCAGCAGCGCTCCTGGGGGACAGAACAATGAGCAGTTCTTC TRBV7-9 few TRBJ2-1 TRBD1
CASSHYRGDNSPLHF TGCGCCAGCAGCCACTACAGGGGGGACAATTCACCCCTCCACTTT TRBV4-1 NA TRBJ1-6 TRBD1
CSVEELYLNAEAFF TGCAGCGTTGAGGAGCTGTACCTTAACGCTGAAGCTTTCTTT TRBV29-1 NA TRBJ1-1 NA
CGSHGREVDTEAFF TGTGGCAGCCACGGCAGGGAGGTGGACACTGAAGCTTTCTTT TRBV19 NA TRBJ1-1 NA
CATKVGLGEQYF TGTGCCACCAAGGTGGGACTGGGCGAGCAGTACTTC TRBV28 many TRBJ2-7 NA
CASSLAQGSNEKLFF TGTGCCAGCAGCTTAGCACAGGGGTCTAATGAAAAACTGTTTTTT TRBV7-9 NA TRBJ1-4 TRBD1
CASSSLRGYNEQFF TGTGCCAGCAGCTCACTTCGGGGCTACAATGAGCAGTTCTTC TRBV11-1 NA TRBJ2-1 NA
CASRRTENYGYTF TGTGCCAGTAGACGGACTGAGAACTATGGCTACACCTTC TRBV19 NA TRBJ1-2 NA
CASSLAGRGDEQYF TGTGCCAGCAGCTTAGCAGGAAGAGGGGACGAGCAGTACTTC TRBV7-9 NA TRBJ2-7 NA
CASSSTGGAGGYTF TGTGCCAGCAGTTCCACAGGGGGCGCGGGTGGCTACACCTTC TRBV28 few TRBJ1-2 TRBD1
CASSLGDSWGYTF TGTGCCAGCAGCCTCGGGGACAGTTGGGGCTACACCTTC TRBV7-8 few TRBJ1-2 TRBD1
CASTPYRGFGTEAFF TGTGCCAGCACCCCATACCGGGGATTTGGCACTGAAGCTTTCTTT TRBV14 NA TRBJ1-1 NA
CASSVGGFSYEQYF TGTGCCAGCAGCGTAGGGGGGTTCTCCTACGAGCAGTACTTC TRBV9 few TRBJ2-7 NA